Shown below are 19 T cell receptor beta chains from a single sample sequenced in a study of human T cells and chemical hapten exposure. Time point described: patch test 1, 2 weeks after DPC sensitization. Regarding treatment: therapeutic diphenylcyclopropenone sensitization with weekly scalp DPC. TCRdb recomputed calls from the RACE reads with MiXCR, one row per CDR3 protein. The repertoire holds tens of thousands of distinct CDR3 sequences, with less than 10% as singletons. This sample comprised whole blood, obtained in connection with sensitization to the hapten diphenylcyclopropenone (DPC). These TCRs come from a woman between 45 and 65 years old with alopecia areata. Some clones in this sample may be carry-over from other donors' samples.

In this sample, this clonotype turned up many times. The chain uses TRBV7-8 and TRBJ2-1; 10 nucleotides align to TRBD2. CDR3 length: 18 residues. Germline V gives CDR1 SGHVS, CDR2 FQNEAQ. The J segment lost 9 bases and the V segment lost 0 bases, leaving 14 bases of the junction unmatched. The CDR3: CASSLAGSASGSRIEQFF. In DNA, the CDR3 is TGTGCCAGCAGCTTAGCGGGGTCGGCTAGCGGGAGTAGGATTGAGCAGTTCTTC.

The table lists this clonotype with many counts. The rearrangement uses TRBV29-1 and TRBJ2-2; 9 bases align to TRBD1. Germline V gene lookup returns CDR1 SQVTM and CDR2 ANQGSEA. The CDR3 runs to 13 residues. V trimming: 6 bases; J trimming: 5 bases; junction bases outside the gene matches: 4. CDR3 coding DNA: TGCAGCGTGGACAGGGGTGGGACCGGGGAGCTGTTTTTT. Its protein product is CSVDRGGTGELFF.

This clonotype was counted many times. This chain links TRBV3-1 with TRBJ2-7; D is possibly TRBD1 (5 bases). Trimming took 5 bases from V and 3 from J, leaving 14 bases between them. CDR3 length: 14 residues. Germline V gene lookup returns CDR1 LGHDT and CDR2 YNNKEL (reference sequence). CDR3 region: CASSKGVRDYEQYF. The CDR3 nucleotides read TGTGCCAGCAGCAAAGGGGTCAGAGACTACGAGCAGTACTTC.

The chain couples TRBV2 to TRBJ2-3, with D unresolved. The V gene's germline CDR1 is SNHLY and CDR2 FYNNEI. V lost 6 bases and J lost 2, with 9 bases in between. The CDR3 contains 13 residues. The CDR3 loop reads CASSQIYTDTQYF. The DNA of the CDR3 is TGTGCCAGCAGCCAAATATACACAGATACGCAGTATTTT.

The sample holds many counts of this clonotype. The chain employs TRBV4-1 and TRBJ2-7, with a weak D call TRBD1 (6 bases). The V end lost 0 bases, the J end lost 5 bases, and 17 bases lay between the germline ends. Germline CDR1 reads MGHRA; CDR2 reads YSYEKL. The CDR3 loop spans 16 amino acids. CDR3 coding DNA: TGCGCCAGCAGCCAAGATAATCAGGGGTCTTTTAACGAGCAGTACTTC. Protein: CASSQDNQGSFNEQYF.

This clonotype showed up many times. CDR3 in DNA: TGTGCCAGCAGCTTAGCAGGAGGAGGCCATGAGCAGTTCTTC. Protein product: CASSLAGGGHEQFF. The genes are TRBV11-2 and TRBJ2-1; perhaps TRBD2 as D (5 bases). Deletions cut 1 base from V and 8 bases from J, with 12 bases between. In germline, CDR1 is SGHAT, CDR2 FQNNGV. The CDR3 runs to 14 residues.

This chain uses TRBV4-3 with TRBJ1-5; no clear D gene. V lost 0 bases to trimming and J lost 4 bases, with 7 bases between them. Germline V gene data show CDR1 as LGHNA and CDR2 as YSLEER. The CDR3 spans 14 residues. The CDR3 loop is CASSQDMQNQPQHF. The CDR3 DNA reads TGCGCCAGCAGCCAAGATATGCAGAATCAGCCCCAGCATTTT.

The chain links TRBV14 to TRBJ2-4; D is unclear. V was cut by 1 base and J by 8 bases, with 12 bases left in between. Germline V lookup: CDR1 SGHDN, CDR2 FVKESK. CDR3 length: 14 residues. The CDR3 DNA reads TGTGCCAGCAGCCAAGGAAGGGTGAAGGACATTCAGTACTTC. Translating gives CASSQGRVKDIQYF.

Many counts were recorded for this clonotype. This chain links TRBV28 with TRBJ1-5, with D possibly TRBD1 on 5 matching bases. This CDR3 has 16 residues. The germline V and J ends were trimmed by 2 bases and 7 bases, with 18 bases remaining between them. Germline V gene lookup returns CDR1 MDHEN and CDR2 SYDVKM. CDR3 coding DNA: TGTGCCAGCAGTTTAGGGACCGGCGTAGGGATCCAGCCCCAGCATTTT. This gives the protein CASSLGTGVGIQPQHF.

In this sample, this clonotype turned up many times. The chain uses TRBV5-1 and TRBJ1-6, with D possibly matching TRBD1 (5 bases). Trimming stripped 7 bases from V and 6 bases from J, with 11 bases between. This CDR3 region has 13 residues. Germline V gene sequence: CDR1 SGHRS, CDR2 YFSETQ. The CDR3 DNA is TGCGCCAGCCGAACCCAGGGTAATTCACCCCTCCACTTT. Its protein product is CASRTQGNSPLHF.

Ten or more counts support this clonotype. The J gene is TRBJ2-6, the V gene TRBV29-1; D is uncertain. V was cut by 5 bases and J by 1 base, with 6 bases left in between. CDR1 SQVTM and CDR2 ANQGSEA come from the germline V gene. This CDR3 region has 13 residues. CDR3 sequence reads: CSVSGSGANVLTF. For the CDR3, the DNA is TGCAGCGTTTCCGGGTCTGGGGCCAACGTCCTGACTTTC.

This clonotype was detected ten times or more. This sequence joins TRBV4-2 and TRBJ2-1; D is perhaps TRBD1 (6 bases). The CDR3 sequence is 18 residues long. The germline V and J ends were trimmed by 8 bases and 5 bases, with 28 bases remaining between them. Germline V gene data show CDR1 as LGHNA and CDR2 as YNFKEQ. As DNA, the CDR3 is TGTGCCAGCCAGAGGGAAGGGGACACTGCCTCCCTAAACAATGAGCAGTTCTTC. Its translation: CASQREGDTASLNNEQFF.

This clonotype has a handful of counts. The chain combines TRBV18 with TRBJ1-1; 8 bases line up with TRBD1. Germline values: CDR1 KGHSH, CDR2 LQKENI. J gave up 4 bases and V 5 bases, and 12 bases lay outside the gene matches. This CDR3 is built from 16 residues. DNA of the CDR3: TGTGCCAGCTCATCTACAGGGGGAAGTGGAGGCACTGAAGCTTTCTTT. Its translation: CASSSTGGSGGTEAFF. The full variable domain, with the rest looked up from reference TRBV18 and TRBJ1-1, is NAGVMQNPRHLVRRRGQEARLRCSPMKGHSHVYWYRQLPEEGLKFMVYLQKENIIDESGMPKERFSAEFPKEGPSILRIQQVVRGDSAAYFCASSSTGGSGGTEAFFGQGTRLTVV.

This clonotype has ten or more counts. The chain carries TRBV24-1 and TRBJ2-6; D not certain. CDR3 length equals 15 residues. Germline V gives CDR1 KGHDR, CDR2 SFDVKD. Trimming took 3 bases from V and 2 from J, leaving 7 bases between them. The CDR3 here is CATSDPSTGANVLTF. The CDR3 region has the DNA TGTGCCACCAGTGATCCATCAACTGGGGCCAACGTCCTGACTTTC.

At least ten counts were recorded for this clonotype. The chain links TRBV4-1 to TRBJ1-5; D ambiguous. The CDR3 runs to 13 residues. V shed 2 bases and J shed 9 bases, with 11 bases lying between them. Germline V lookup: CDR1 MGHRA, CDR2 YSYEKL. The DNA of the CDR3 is TGCGCCAGCAGCCAATTGGGAGCAGGGCCCCAGCATTTT. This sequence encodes CASSQLGAGPQHF.

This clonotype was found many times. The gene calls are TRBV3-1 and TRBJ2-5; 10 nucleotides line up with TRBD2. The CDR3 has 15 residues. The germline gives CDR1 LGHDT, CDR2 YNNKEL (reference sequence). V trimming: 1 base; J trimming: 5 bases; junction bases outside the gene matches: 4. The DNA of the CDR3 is TGTGCCAGCAGCCAAGGTAGCGGGAGGTCGGAGACCCAGTACTTC. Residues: CASSQGSGRSETQYF.

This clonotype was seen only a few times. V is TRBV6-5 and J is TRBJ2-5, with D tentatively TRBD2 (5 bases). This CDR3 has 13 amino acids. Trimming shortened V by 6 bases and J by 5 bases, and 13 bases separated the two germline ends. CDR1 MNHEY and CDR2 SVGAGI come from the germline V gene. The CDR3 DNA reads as TGTGCCAGCAGGGACGACTACCTCGAGACCCAGTACTTC. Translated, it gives CASRDDYLETQYF.

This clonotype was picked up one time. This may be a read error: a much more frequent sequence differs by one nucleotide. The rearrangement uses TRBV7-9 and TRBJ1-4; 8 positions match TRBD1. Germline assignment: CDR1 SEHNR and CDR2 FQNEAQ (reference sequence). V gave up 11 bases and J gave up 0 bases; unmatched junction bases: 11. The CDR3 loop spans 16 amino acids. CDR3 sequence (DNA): TGTGCCGGCGCGGGGCAGGGGGCAACAACTAATGAAAAACTGTTTTTT. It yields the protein CAGAGQGATTNEKLFF. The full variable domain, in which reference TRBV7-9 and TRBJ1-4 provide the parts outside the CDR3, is DTGVSQNPRHKITKRGQNVTFRCDPISEHNRLYWYRQTLGQGPEFLTYFQNEAQLEKSRLLSDRFSAERPKGSFSTLEIQRTEQGDSAMYLCAGAGQGATTNEKLFFGSGTQLSVL.

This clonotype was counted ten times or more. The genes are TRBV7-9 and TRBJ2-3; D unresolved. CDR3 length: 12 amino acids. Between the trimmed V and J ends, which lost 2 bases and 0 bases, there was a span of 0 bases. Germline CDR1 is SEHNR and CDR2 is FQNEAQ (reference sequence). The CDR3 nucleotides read TGTGCCAGCAGCTTAAGCACAGATACGCAGTATTTT. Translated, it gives CASSLSTDTQYF.